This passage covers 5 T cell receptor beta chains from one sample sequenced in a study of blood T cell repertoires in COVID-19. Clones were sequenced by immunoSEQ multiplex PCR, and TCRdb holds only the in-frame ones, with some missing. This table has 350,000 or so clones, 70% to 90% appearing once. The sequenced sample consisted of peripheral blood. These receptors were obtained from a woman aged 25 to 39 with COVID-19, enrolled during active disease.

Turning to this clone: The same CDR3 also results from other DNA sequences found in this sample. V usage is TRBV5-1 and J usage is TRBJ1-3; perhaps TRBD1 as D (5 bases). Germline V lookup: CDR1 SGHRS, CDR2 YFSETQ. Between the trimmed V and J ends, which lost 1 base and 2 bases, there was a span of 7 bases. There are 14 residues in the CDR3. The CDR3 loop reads CASSLQGTGNTIYF. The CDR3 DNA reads TGCGCCAGCAGCTTGCAGGGTACTGGAAACACCATATATTTT.

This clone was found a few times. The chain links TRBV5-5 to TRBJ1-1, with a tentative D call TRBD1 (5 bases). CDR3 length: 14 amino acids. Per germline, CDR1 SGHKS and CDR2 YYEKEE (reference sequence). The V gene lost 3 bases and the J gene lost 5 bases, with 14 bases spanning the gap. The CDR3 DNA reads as TGTGCCAGCAGCTCACGTGGGGGAGGAACTGAAGCTTTCTTT. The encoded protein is CASSSRGGGTEAFF.

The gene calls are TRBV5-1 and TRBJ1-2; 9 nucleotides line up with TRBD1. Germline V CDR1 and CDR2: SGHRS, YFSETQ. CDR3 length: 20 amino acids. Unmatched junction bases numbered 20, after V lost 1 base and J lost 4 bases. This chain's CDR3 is CASSLRRKPGQGGVGYGYTF. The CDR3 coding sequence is TGCGCCAGCAGCTTGAGACGAAAACCGGGACAGGGAGGGGTCGGCTATGGCTACACCTTC. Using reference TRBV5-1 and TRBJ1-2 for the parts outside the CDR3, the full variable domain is KAGVTQTPRYLIKTRGQQVTLSCSPISGHRSVSWYQQTPGQGLQFLFEYFSETQRNKGNFPGRFSGRQFSNSRSEMNVSTLELGDSALYLCASSLRRKPGQGGVGYGYTFGSGTRLTVV.

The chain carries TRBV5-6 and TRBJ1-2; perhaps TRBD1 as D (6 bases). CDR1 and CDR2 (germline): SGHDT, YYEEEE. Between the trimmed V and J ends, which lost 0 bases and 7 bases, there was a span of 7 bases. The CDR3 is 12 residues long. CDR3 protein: CASSLGGPGYTF. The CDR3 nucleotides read TGTGCCAGCAGCTTGGGGGGGCCTGGCTACACCTTC.

The DNA of the CDR3 is TGCAGCGTCCAGGAACTCTATGGCTACACCTTC. Protein: CSVQELYGYTF. The chain employs TRBV29-1 and TRBJ1-2; D not certain. Germline values: CDR1 SQVTM, CDR2 ANQGSEA. This CDR3 comprises 11 residues. V lost 6 bases and J lost 4, with 9 bases in between. Full variable domain (remainder filled in from reference TRBV29-1 and TRBJ1-2): SAVISQKPSRDICQRGTSLTIQCQVDSQVTMMFWYRQQPGQSLTLIATANQGSEATYESGFVIDKFPISRPNLTFSTLTVSNMSPEDSSIYLCSVQELYGYTFGSGTRLTVV.